The text below deals with one TCR beta chain. It has no known antigen specificity. Sequence at one end of the junction differs from germline and may be a read error. What this sample's time point label stands for: baseline before first vaccination. Vaccinee samples came from UK trials COV001 and COV002, including a single-blind randomized controlled phase 2/3 trial of AZD1222 (ChAdOx1 nCoV-19) in healthy adults. For TCRbeta chain sequencing, PBMC samples from trial participants were taken at day 0 and at day 28 after the second dose. This sample was included in a study of T cell responses to AZD1222 COVID-19 vaccine (dated by TCRdb to about 2021). For the study in its entirety: Because spike-specific TCR depth and breadth did not differ between the two schedules, AZD1222 recipients who got a second dose at roughly 4 weeks were pooled with those who got a second dose at roughly 12 weeks. Trial participants were enrolled by age into 18-55, 56-69 and 70-plus year subgroups, with approximately 150, 28 and 58 TCR-sequenced participants respectively. A total of around 240 trial participants underwent TCR sequencing, of whom about 210 received two doses of AZD1222 and roughly 25 received two doses of the MenACWY control vaccine. Here is what the overall study found, with its caveats: Most participants were white British and females outnumbered males, and the authors suggested that clonal diversity may have been underestimated. Nearly half of unique spike-specific TCRs reportedly recognized epitopes outside regions mutated in the B.1.351 and B.1.1.7 variants. In the small 56-69-year group, the increase in depth fell short of significance, most likely because of low power. After two AZD1222 doses, both the breadth and the depth of spike-specific TCRs were significantly higher than at day 0 and than in MenACWY recipients. No day 14 peak-response samples were available, so repertoires were characterized only after the peak T cell response. Only five or six AZD1222 recipients were SARS-CoV-2 seropositive at baseline, limiting conclusions about previously exposed vaccinees. CD4 TCRs associated with the vaccine covered the entire spike protein, and the dominant responses were in regions 160-218 and 743-854.

The germline V gene sets CDR1 to KGHSH and CDR2 to LQKENI. The CDR3 numbers 13 residues from cysteine through phenylalanine. Only the CDR3 DNA stays, 39 bases, in frame from base 1. The CDR3 regions of human TCRbeta chains were subjected to immunosequencing. The paper's processing steps were these. TCRs in the repertoires were compared against a reference library of SARS-CoV-2-specific TCRs that had been generated with the MIRA antigen-specificity platform. Breadth was defined as the fraction of unique TCRs that were SARS-CoV-2-associated. Depth was defined as the fraction of total T cells that were SARS-CoV-2-associated. Using the MIRA data, each spike-specific TCR was mapped to the spike region that the TCR reacts to and placed in a CD4 or CD8 class. Log10-transformed breadth and depth values were compared by one-way ANOVA with Sidak's multiple comparisons tests. This immuneACCESS table, as held by TCRdb, lists in-frame sequences with V and J called but not all clones. Of the missing ones, under half trace to an unresolved V gene in checked studies; the others have no known cause. That table supplies the V and J calls and clone size; D and trimming were determined from the DNA. For this sample there are roughly 97,000 clones; approximately 88% appear just once. Clones ranked in the top ten supply around 8.7% of the sample.

The source material was peripheral blood, sampled on day 0 of AZD1222 vaccination. This chain is built from TRBV18 and TRBJ1-2; TRBD1 lines up with 9 middle nucleotides. The sequence was collected from an adult in good health. The CDR3 corresponds to CASSPRDRALGGF. At the DNA level, the sequence is TGTGCCAGCTCACCAAGGGACAGGGCACTCGGAGGCTTC. Joined to the reference TRBV18 and TRBJ1-2 proteins, this CDR3 gives the full variable domain: NAGVMQNPRHLVRRRGQEARLRCSPMKGHSHVYWYRQLPEEGLKFMVYLQKENIIDESGMPKERFSAEFPKEGPSILRIQQVVRGDSAAYFCASSPRDRALGGFGSGTRLTVV.